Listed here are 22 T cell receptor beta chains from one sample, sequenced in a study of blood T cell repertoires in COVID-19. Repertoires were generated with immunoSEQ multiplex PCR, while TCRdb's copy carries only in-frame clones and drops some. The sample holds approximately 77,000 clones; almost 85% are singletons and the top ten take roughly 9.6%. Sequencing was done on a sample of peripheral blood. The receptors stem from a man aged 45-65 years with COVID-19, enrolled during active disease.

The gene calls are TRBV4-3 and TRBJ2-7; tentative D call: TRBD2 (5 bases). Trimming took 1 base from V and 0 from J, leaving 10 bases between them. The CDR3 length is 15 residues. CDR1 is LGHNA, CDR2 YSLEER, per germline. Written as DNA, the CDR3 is TGCGCCAGCAGCCAAGGAAGCGGAACCTCCTACGAGCAGTACTTC. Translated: CASSQGSGTSYEQYF.

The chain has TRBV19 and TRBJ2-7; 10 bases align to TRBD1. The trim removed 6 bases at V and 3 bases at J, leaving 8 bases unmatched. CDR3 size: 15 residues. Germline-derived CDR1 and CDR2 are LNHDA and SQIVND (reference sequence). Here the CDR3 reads CASSSSDRGVYEQYF. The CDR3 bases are TGTGCCAGTAGCTCCTCGGACAGGGGGGTCTACGAGCAGTACTTC.

The chain's CDR3 is CASSPRQGTLPTPQHF. The CDR3 DNA follows: TGTGCCAGCTCACCCCGACAGGGGACACTCCCCACGCCCCAGCATTTT. V usage is TRBV18 and J usage is TRBJ1-5; 8 nucleotides agree with TRBD1. The CDR3 runs 16 residues. Germline values: CDR1 KGHSH, CDR2 LQKENI. The V and J ends lost 3 bases and 9 bases, in that order; junction bases with no gene match: 13.

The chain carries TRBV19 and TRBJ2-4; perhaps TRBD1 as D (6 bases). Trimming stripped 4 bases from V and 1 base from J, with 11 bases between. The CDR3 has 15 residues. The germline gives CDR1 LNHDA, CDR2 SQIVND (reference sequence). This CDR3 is CASSSPGAAKNIQYF. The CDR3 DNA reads TGTGCCAGTAGTAGTCCAGGGGCCGCCAAAAACATTCAGTACTTC.

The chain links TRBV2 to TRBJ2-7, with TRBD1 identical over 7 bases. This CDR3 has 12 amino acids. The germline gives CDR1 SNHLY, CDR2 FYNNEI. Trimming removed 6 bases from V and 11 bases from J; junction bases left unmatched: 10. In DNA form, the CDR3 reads TGTGCCAGCAGCTCGACAGGGAACCTGGAGTACTTC. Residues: CASSSTGNLEYF. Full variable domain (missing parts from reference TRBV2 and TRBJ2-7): EPEVTQTPSHQVTQMGQEVILRCVPISNHLYFYWYRQILGQKVEFLVSFYNNEISEKSEIFDDQFSVERPDGSNFTLKIRSTKLEDSAMYFCASSSTGNLEYFGPGTRLTVT.

Here the CDR3 DNA reads TGTGCCAGCAGCCAATCGGTCCCTTCAGATACGCAGTATTTT. This translates into CASSQSVPSDTQYF. The chain couples TRBV3-1 (or the pseudogene TRBV3-2) to TRBJ2-3; unclear D gene. The V and J ends lost 2 bases and 4 bases respectively, with 10 bases between them. The CDR3 is 14 amino acids. Germline assignment: CDR1 LGHDT and CDR2 YNNKEL (reference sequence).

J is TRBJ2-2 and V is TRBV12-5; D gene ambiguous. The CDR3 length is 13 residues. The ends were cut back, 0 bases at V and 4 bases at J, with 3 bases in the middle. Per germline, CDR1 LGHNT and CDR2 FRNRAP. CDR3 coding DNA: TGTGCTAGTGGTTTGGTCAGCACCGGGGAGCTGTTTTTT. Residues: CASGLVSTGELFF.

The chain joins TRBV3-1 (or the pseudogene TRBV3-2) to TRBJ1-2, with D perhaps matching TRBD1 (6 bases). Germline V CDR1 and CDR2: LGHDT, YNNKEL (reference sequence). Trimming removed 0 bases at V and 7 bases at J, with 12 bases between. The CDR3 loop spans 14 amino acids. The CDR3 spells CASSQELGAFGYTF. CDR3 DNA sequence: TGTGCCAGCAGCCAAGAGCTGGGGGCTTTTGGCTACACCTTC.

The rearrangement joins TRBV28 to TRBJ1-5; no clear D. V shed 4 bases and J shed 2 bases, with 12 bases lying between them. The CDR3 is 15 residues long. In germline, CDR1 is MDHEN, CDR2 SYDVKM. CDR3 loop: CASSSFPRGNQPQHF. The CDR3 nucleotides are TGTGCCAGCAGTTCATTCCCGCGGGGCAATCAGCCCCAGCATTTT.

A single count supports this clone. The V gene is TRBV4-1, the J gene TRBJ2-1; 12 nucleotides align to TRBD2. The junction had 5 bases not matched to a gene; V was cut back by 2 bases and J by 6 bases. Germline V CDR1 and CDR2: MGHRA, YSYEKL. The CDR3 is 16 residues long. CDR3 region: CASSQHLAGGGNEQFF. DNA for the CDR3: TGCGCCAGCAGCCAACACCTAGCGGGAGGGGGCAATGAGCAGTTCTTC.

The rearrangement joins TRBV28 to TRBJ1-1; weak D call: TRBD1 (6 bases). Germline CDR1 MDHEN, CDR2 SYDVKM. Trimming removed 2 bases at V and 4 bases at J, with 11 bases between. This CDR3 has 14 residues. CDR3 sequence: CASSLDRQSTEAFF. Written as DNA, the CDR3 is TGTGCCAGCAGTTTAGACAGGCAATCCACTGAAGCTTTCTTT. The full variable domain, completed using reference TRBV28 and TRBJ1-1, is DVKVTQSSRYLVKRTGEKVFLECVQDMDHENMFWYRQDPGLGLRLIYFSYDVKMKEKGDIPEGYSVSREKKERFSLILESASTNQTSMYLCASSLDRQSTEAFFGQGTRLTVV.

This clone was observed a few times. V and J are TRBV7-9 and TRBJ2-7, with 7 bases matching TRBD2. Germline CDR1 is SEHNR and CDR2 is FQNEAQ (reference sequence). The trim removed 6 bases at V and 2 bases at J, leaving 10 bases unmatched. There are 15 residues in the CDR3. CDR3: CASSKSLADTYEQYF. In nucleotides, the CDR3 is TGTGCCAGCAGTAAATCCCTAGCGGATACCTACGAGCAGTACTTC. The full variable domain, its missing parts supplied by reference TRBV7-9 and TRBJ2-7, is DTGVSQNPRHKITKRGQNVTFRCDPISEHNRLYWYRQTLGQGPEFLTYFQNEAQLEKSRLLSDRFSAERPKGSFSTLEIQRTEQGDSAMYLCASSKSLADTYEQYFGPGTRLTVT.

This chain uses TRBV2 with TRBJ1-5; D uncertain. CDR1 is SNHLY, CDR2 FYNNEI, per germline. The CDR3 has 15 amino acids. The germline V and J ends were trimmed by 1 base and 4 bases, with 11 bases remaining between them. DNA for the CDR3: TGTGCCAGCAGTGAAGGGAGGGCGGCAAATCAGCCCCAGCATTTT. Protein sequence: CASSEGRAANQPQHF.

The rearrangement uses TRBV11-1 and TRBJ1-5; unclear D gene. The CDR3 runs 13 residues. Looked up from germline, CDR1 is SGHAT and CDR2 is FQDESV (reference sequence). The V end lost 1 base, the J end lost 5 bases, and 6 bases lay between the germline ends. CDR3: CASSLGSDQPQHF. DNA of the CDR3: TGTGCCAGCAGCTTAGGGTCGGATCAGCCCCAGCATTTT.

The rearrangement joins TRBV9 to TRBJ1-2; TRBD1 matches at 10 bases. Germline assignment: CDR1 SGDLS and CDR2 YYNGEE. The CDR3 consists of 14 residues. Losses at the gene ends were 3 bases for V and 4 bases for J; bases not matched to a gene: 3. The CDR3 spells CASSAGQGGYGYTF. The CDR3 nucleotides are TGTGCCAGCAGCGCAGGACAGGGGGGCTATGGCTACACCTTC.

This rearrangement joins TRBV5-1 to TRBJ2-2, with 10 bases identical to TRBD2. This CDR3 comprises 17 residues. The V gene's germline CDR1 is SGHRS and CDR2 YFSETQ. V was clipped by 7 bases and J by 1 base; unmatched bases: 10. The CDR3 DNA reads TGCGCCAGCTCGAAATCAACTAGCGGGAAGAACACCGGGGAGCTGTTTTTT. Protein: CASSKSTSGKNTGELFF.

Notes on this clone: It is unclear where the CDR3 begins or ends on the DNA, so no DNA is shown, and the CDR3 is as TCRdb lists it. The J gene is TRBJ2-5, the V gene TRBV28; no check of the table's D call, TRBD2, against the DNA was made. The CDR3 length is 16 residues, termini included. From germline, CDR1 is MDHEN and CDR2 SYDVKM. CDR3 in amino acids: CASNLAAAGFLETQYF.

The CDR3 loop reads CASSPRQGNTEAFF. The CDR3 DNA reads TGTGCCAGCAGCCCGCGACAGGGAAACACTGAAGCTTTCTTT. The V and J genes are TRBV7-9 and TRBJ1-1; 7 bases line up with TRBD1. V shed 5 bases and J 2 bases; nucleotides not matched to a gene: 5. Germline V gives CDR1 SEHNR, CDR2 FQNEAQ (reference sequence). The CDR3 consists of 14 residues.

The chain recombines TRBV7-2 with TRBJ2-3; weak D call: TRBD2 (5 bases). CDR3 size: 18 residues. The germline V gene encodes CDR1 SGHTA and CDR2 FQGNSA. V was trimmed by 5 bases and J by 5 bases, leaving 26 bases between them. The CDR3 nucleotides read TGTGCCAGCAGCCCCACTAGATCGTTACCGTTAGTTGGAGATACGCAGTATTTT. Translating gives CASSPTRSLPLVGDTQYF. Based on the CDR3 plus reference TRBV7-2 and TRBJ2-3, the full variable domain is GAGVSQSPSNKVTEKGKDVELRCDPISGHTALYWYRQSLGQGLEFLIYFQGNSAPDKSGLPSDRFSAERTGGSVSTLTIQRTQQEDSAVYLCASSPTRSLPLVGDTQYFGPGTRLTVL.

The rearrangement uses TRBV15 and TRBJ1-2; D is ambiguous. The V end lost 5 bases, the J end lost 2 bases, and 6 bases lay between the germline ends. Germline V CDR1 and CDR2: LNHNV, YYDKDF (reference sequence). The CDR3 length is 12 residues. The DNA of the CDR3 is TGTGCCACCAGCGCGCTAAACTATGGCTACACCTTC. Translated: CATSALNYGYTF.

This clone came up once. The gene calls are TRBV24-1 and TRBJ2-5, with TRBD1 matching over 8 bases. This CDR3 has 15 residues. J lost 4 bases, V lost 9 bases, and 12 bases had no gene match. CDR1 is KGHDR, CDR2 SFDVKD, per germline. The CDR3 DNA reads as TGTGCCACCGGGGAACCAGGGGGCCTTGCAGAGACCCAGTACTTC. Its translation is CATGEPGGLAETQYF.

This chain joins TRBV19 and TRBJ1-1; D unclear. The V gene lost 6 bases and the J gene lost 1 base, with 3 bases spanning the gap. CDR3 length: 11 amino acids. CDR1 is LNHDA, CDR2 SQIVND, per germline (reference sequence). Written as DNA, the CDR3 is TGTGCCAGTAGCCAGAACACTGAAGCTTTCTTT. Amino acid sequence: CASSQNTEAFF. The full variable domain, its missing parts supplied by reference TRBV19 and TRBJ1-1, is DGGITQSPKYLFRKEGQNVTLSCEQNLNHDAMYWYRQDPGQGLRLIYYSQIVNDFQKGDIAEGYSVSREKKESFPLTVTSAQKNPTAFYLCASSQNTEAFFGQGTRLTVV.